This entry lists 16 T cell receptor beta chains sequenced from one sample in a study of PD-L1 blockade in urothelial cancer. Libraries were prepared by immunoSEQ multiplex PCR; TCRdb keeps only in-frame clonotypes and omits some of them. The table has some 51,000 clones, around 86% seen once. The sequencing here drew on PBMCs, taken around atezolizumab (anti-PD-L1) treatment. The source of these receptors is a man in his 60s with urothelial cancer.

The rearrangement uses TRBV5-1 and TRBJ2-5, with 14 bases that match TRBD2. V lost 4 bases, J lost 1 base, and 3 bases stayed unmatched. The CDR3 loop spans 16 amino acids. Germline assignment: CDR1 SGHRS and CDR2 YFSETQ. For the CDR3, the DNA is TGCGCCAGCAGCCCGGGGACTAGCGGGAGCCAAGAGACCCAGTACTTC. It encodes CASSPGTSGSQETQYF.

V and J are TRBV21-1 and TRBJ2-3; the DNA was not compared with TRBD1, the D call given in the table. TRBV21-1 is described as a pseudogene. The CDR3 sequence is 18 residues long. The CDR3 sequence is CASSKWPRTAQRTDTQYF. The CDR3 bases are TGTGCCAGCAGCAAATGGCCTCGGACAGCCCAACGCACAGATACGCAGTATTTT.

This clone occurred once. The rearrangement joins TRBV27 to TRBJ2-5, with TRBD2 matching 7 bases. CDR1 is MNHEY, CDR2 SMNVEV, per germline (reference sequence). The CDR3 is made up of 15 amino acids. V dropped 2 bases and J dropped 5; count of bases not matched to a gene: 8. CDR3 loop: CASSLTQAGKETQYF. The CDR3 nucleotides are TGTGCCAGCAGTTTAACACAAGCGGGGAAGGAGACCCAGTACTTC.

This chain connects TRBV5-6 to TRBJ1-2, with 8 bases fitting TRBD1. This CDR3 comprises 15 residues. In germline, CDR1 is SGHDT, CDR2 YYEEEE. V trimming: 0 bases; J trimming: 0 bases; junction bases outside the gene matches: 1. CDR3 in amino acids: CASSLGDRSNYGYTF. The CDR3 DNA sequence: TGTGCCAGCAGCTTGGGGGACAGGTCTAACTATGGCTACACCTTC.

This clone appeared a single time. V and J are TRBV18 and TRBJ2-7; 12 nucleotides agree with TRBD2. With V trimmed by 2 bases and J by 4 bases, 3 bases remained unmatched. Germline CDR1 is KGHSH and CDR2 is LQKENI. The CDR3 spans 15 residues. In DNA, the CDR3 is TGTGCCAGCTCACCAGGACTAGCGGGGCCATACGAGCAGTACTTC. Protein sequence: CASSPGLAGPYEQYF.

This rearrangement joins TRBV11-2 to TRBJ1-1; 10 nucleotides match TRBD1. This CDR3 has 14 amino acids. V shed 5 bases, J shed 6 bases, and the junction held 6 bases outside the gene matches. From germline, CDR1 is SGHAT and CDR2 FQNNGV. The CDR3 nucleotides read TGTGCCAGCAGCCGCCGGGACAGGGGACCTGAAGCTTTCTTT. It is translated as CASSRRDRGPEAFF.

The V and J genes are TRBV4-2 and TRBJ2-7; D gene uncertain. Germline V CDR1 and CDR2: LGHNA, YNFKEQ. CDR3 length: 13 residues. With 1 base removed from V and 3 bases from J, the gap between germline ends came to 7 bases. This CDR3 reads CASSQGGHYEQYF. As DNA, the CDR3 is TGTGCCAGCAGCCAAGGCGGCCACTACGAGCAGTACTTC.

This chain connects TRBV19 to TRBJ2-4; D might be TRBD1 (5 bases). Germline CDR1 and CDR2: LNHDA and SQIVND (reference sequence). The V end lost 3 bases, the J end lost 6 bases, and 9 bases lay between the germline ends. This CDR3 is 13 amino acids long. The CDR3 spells CASSIPGSNIQYF. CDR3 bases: TGTGCCAGTAGTATCCCAGGGTCAAACATTCAGTACTTC.

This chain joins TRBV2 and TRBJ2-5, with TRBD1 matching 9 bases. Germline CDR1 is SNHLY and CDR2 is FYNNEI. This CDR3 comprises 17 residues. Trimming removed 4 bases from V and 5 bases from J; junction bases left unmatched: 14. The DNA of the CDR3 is TGTGCCAGCAGTGGGTGGGGACAGGGCTCTCGTAGGGAGACCCAGTACTTC. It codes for CASSGWGQGSRRETQYF.

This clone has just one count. The CDR3 protein is CASSFTAGRKYTGELFF. The CDR3 DNA reads as TGTGCCAGCAGCTTCACCGCGGGGCGGAAATACACCGGGGAGCTGTTTTTT. The chain couples TRBV7-9 to TRBJ2-2; perhaps TRBD2 as D (6 bases). Trimming cost V 3 bases and J 3 bases, with 17 bases left between them. Germline V gene data show CDR1 as SEHNR and CDR2 as FQNEAQ (reference sequence). This CDR3 is 17 amino acids long.

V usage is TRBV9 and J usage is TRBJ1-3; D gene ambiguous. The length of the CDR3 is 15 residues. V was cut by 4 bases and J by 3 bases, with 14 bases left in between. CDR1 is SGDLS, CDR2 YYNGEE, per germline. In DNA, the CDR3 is TGTGCCAGCAGCCCGAGGTCCGGTTTTGGAAACACCATATATTTT. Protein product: CASSPRSGFGNTIYF.

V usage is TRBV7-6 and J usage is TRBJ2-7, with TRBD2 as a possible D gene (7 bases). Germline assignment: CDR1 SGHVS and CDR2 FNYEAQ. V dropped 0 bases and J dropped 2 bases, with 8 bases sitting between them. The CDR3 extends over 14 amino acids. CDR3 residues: CASSLAGGAYEQYF. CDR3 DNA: TGTGCCAGCAGCTTAGCAGGGGGGGCCTACGAGCAGTACTTC.

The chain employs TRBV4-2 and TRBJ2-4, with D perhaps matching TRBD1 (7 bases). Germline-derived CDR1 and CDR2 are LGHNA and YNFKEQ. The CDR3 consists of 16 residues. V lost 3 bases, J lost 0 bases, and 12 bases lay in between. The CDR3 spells CASSQAGGLAKNIQYF. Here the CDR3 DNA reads TGTGCCAGCAGCCAGGCAGGGGGGTTAGCCAAAAACATTCAGTACTTC.

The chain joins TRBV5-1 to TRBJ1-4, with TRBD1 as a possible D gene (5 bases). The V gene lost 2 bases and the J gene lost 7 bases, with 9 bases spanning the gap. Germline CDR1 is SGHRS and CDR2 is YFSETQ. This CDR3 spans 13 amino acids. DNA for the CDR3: TGCGCCAGCAGCTTTGGGCAGGGTGAAAAACTGTTTTTT. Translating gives CASSFGQGEKLFF. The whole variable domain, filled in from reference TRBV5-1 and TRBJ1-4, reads KAGVTQTPRYLIKTRGQQVTLSCSPISGHRSVSWYQQTPGQGLQFLFEYFSETQRNKGNFPGRFSGRQFSNSRSEMNVSTLELGDSALYLCASSFGQGEKLFFGSGTQLSVL.

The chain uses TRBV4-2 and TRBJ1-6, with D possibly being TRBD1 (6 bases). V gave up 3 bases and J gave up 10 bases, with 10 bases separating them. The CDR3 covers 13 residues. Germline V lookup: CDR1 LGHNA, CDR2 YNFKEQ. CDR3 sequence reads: CASSQGATSPLHF. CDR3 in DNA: TGTGCCAGCAGCCAGGGGGCGACGTCACCCCTCCACTTT.

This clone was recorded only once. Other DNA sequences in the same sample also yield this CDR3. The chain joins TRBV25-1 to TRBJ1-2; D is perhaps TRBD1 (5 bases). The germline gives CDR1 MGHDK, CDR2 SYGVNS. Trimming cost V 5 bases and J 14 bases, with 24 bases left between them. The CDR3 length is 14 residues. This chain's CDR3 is CASSSSPGGGDYTF. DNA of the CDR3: TGTGCCAGCAGTTCCTCCCCCGGGGGGGGAGACTATACCTTC.